Following are 9 T cell receptor beta chains from one sample sequenced in a study of CD8 T cells in ankylosing spondylitis (dated by TCRdb to 2017 to 2019). Libraries came from 5' RACE. Instrument used: Illumina HiSeq 2500. TCRdb reprocessed the public reads (quality trimming at Q25 with fastp, clone calling with MiXCR) and kept in-frame beta chains. When rows share a CDR3 protein, they turn into one entry using the most common DNA and genes. The sample has more than 250,000 distinct CDR3 sequences on record, less than 10% of them singletons. In total, the top ten clones hold approximately 15% of the sample. Paper-wide results and their limitations: Blood from ankylosing spondylitis patients appeared to be characterized by a TCR beta motif made up of several highly homologous amino acid variants.

Antigen specificity for these receptors is unknown. The sample was blood, either unsorted or a sorted T cell fraction (not recorded which). These TCRs come from a male donor with ankylosing spondylitis.

This clonotype was counted ten times or more. The chain carries TRBV20-1 and TRBJ2-5, with 7 bases fitting TRBD1. Germline V gives CDR1 DFQATT, CDR2 SNEGSKA (reference sequence). The CDR3 runs 13 residues. V trimming: 5 bases; J trimming: 7 bases; junction bases outside the gene matches: 10. CDR3 in amino acids: CSAEGQSKGTQYF. The CDR3 coding sequence is TGCAGTGCTGAGGGACAGAGTAAGGGGACCCAGTACTTC.

This clonotype was seen a few times. The chain carries TRBV29-1 and TRBJ2-1; possibly TRBD1 for D (6 bases). V was trimmed by 8 bases and J by 2 bases, leaving 16 bases between them. CDR1 is SQVTM and CDR2 is ANQGSEA in the germline V gene. CDR3 length: 14 residues. The CDR3 loop reads CSLQGNVPYNEQFF. The CDR3 DNA is TGCAGCTTACAGGGTAATGTTCCCTACAATGAGCAGTTCTTC.

This clonotype came up once. This chain uses TRBV5-6 with TRBJ2-3; the D gene is possibly TRBD2 (7 bases). The ends were cut back, 5 bases at V and 4 bases at J, with 14 bases in the middle. CDR1 is SGHDT and CDR2 is YYEEEE in the germline V gene. The CDR3 is 14 amino acids. The CDR3 nucleotides are TGTGCCAGCAGTTGGGGGGGCAGCCCAGATACGCAGTATTTT. Encoded protein: CASSWGGSPDTQYF.

This clonotype was seen a few times. The chain recombines TRBV4-1 with TRBJ2-7; TRBD2 is a possible D gene (6 bases). The germline V gene has CDR1 MGHRA and CDR2 YSYEKL. This CDR3 has 14 residues. Trimming cost V 0 bases and J 4 bases, with 10 bases left between them. The CDR3 sequence is CASSQEGGSYEQYF. The CDR3 DNA reads TGCGCCAGCAGCCAAGAGGGGGGTTCGTACGAGCAGTACTTC.

The chain carries TRBV25-1 and TRBJ2-1; weak D call: TRBD2 (6 bases). V was clipped by 2 bases and J by 9 bases, with 11 bases between them. Germline CDR1 reads MGHDK; CDR2 reads SYGVNS. CDR3 length equals 13 residues. The CDR3 reads CASSEGTWSEQFF. In DNA form, the CDR3 reads TGTGCCAGCAGTGAAGGGACTTGGAGTGAGCAGTTCTTC.

This clonotype came up a few times. V gene TRBV11-2 combines with J gene TRBJ1-1; D call uncertain. Trimming took off 6 bases at V and 1 base at J, with 12 bases between the two ends. The CDR3 is 14 amino acids. Germline assignment: CDR1 SGHAT and CDR2 FQNNGV. CDR3 sequence: CASRRPGRNTEAFF. The DNA for the CDR3 is TGTGCCAGCAGACGTCCGGGTAGGAACACTGAAGCTTTCTTT.

This clonotype has a count of ten or more. The chain has TRBV29-1 and TRBJ2-7; weak D call: TRBD1 (5 bases). Germline CDR1 is SQVTM and CDR2 is ANQGSEA. The CDR3 runs 16 residues. Deletions cut 4 bases from V and 5 bases from J, with 24 bases between. CDR3 sequence: CSVVLKLRQGGNEQYF. The CDR3 DNA is TGCAGCGTTGTCTTAAAGCTCCGGCAGGGTGGAAACGAGCAGTACTTC.

This clonotype was seen ten or more times. The chain recombines TRBV10-3 with TRBJ1-1; no clear D gene. CDR1 and CDR2 from the germline V gene are ENHRY and SYGVKD. Trimming left V 3 bases short and J 5 bases short, with 13 bases between. The CDR3 is 14 amino acids. For the CDR3, the DNA is TGTGCCATCAGTGATCTTGCGGGTAGAACTGAAGCTTTCTTT. This translates into CAISDLAGRTEAFF.

This clonotype showed up just a few times. The rearrangement links TRBV10-3 to TRBJ2-1; possible D gene TRBD2, 6 bases. Trimming pared 9 bases from V and 2 bases from J, leaving 11 bases between. The CDR3 covers 13 residues. In germline, CDR1 is ENHRY, CDR2 SYGVKD. The CDR3 DNA reads TGTGCCATGGGCGGGACCCCCTACAATGAGCAGTTCTTC. As protein: CAMGGTPYNEQFF.